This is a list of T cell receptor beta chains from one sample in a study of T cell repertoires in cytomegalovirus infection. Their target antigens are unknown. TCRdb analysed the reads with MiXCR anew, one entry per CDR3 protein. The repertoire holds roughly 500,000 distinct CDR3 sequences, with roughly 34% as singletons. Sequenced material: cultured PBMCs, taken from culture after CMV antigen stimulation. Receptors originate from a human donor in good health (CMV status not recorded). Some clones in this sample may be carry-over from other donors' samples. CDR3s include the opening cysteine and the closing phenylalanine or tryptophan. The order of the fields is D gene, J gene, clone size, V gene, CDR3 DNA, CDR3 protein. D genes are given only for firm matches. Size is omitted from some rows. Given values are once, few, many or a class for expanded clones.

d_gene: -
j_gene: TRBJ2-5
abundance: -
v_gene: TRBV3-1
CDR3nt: TGTGCCAGCAGCCAAGCGGAGAAGACCCAGTACTTC
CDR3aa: CASSQAEKTQYF

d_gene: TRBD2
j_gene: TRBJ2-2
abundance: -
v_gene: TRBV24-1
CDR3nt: TGTGCCACCAGTGATGTGGAACTAGCGGAAAACACCGGGGAGCTGTTTTTT
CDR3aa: CATSDVELAENTGELFF

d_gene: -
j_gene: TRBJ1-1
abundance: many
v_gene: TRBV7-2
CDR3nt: TGTGCCAGCAGCTTAAACTCCGACGTACGCGGCACTGAAGCTTTCTTT
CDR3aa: CASSLNSDVRGTEAFF

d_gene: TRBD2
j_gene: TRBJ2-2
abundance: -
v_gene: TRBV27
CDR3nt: TGTGCCAGCAGTTTAGGGCTAGCGGGAGGAAAGACGAACACCGGGGAGCTGTTTTTT
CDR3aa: CASSLGLAGGKTNTGELFF

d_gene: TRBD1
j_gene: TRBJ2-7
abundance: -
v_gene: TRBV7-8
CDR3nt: TGTGCCAGCAGCTCTACCCCGGGACAGGGAGGCTACGAGCAGTACTTC
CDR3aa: CASSSTPGQGGYEQYF

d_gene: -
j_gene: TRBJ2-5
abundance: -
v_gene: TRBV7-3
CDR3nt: TGTGCCAGCAGCTTAATTTCGGGGACCCCGGGGGAGACCCAGTACTTC
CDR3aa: CASSLISGTPGETQYF

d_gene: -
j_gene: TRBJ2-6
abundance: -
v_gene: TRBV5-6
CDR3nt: TGTGCCAGCAGCCCACCGGACGGGTCTGGGGCCAACGTCCTGACTTTC
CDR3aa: CASSPPDGSGANVLTF

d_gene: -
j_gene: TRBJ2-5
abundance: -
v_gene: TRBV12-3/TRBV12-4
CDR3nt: TGTGCCAGCAGTTTCACCTCCCGTGGAGAGACCCAGTACTTC
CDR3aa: CASSFTSRGETQYF

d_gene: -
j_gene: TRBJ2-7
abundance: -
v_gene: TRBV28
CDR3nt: TGTGCCAGCAGTTTTCCCGGGGACTCCTACGAGCAGTACTTC
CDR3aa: CASSFPGDSYEQYF

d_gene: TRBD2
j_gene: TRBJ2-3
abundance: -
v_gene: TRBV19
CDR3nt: TGTGCCAGTAGTGTAGCGGGAGGCTGGGATACGCAGTATTTT
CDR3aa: CASSVAGGWDTQYF

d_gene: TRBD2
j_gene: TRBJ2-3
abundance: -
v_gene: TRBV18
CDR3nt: TGTGCCAGCTCACGGACTAGCGGGAGCCTAGATACGCAGTATTTT
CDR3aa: CASSRTSGSLDTQYF